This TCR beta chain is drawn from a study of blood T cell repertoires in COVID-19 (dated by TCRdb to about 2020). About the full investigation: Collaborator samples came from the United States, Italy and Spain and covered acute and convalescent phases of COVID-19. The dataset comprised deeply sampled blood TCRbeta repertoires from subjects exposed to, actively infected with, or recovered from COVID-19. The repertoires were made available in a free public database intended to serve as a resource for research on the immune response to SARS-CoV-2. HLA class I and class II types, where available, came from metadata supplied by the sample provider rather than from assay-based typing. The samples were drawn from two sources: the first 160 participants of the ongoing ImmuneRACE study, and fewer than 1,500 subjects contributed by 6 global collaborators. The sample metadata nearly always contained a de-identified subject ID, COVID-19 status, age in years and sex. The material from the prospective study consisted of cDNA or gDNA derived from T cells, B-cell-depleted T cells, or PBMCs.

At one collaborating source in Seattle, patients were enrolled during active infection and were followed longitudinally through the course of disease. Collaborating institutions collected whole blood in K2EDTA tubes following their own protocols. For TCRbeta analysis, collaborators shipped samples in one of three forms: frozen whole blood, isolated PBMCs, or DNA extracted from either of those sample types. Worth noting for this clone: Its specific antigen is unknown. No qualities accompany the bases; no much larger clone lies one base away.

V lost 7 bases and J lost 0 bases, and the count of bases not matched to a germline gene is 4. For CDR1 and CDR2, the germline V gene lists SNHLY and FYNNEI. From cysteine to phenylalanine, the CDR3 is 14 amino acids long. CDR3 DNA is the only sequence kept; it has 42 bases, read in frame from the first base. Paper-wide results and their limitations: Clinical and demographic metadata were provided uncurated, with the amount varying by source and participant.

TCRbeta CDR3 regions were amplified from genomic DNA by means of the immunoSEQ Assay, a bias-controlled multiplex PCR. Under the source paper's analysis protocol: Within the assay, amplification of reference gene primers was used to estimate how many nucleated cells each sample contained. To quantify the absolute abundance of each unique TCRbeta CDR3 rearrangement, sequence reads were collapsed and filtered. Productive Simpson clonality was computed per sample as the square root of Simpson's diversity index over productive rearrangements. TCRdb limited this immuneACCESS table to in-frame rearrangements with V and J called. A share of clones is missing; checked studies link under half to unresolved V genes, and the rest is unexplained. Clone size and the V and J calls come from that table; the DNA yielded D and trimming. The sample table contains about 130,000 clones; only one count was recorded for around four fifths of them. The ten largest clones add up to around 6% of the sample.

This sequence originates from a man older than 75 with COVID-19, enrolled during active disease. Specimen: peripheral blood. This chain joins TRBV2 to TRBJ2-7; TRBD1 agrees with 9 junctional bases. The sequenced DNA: TGTGCCAGCAACGGACAGGGGAGCTCCTACGAGCAGTACTTC. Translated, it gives CASNGQGSSYEQYF. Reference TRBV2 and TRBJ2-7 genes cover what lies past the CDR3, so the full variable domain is EPEVTQTPSHQVTQMGQEVILRCVPISNHLYFYWYRQILGQKVEFLVSFYNNEISEKSEIFDDQFSVERPDGSNFTLKIRSTKLEDSAMYFCASNGQGSSYEQYFGPGTRLTVT.